This passage covers 20 T cell receptor beta chains from one sample sequenced in a study of blood T cell repertoires in COVID-19. Profiled with immunoSEQ multiplex PCR; TCRdb holds only in-frame clones, not every one. The sample records fewer than 150,000 clones, 60% to 85% being singletons. The sample comprised peripheral blood. Receptor source: an elderly man with acute or convalescent COVID-19.

The chain is built from TRBV10-3 and TRBJ2-7; weak D call: TRBD2 (6 bases). V was clipped by 4 bases and J by 2 bases, with 12 bases between them. The CDR3 has 14 residues. CDR1 is ENHRY and CDR2 is SYGVKD in the germline V gene. DNA for the CDR3: TGTGCCATCAGTGTTCATGGAGGGACCTACGAGCAGTACTTC. Protein: CAISVHGGTYEQYF.

The chain is built from TRBV28 and TRBJ2-7; no clear D. Germline V gives CDR1 MDHEN, CDR2 SYDVKM. The CDR3 extends over 12 amino acids. The V gene lost 2 bases and the J gene lost 6 bases, with 8 bases spanning the gap. CDR3 in DNA: TGTGCCAGCAGTTTACAGGTAGGCGAGCAGTACTTC. It codes for CASSLQVGEQYF. Based on the CDR3 plus reference TRBV28 and TRBJ2-7, the full variable domain is DVKVTQSSRYLVKRTGEKVFLECVQDMDHENMFWYRQDPGLGLRLIYFSYDVKMKEKGDIPEGYSVSREKKERFSLILESASTNQTSMYLCASSLQVGEQYFGPGTRLTVT.

The chain recombines TRBV2 with TRBJ2-1; 9 nucleotides align to TRBD1. The germline gives CDR1 SNHLY, CDR2 FYNNEI. This CDR3 has 14 amino acids. The junction had 9 bases not matched to a gene; V was cut back by 6 bases and J by 9 bases. CDR3 nucleotide sequence: TGTGCCAGCAGCGGACAGGGGTTCCGCATTGAGCAGTTCTTC. As protein: CASSGQGFRIEQFF.

The chain links TRBV5-1 to TRBJ1-2; 7 bases agree with TRBD1. V shed 4 bases and J 4 bases; nucleotides not matched to a gene: 7. The CDR3 totals 14 residues. CDR1 is SGHRS, CDR2 YFSETQ, per germline. The CDR3 nucleotides read TGCGCCAGCAGCACGGGGACAGAGACCTATGGCTACACCTTC. Translating it yields CASSTGTETYGYTF.

In DNA form, the CDR3 reads TGTGCCAGCACCCTAAGCCTGCCGAACTCCTACAATGAGCAGTTCTTC. This encodes CASTLSLPNSYNEQFF. The chain uses TRBV7-9 and TRBJ2-1, with D uncertain. The CDR3 totals 16 residues. The V gene lost 7 bases and the J gene lost 0 bases, with 16 bases spanning the gap. CDR1 and CDR2 (germline): SEHNR, FQNEAQ (reference sequence).

This clone was observed at least ten times. The V call is TRBV7-8, the J call TRBJ1-2, with 7 bases matching TRBD1. From germline, CDR1 is SGHVS and CDR2 FQNEAQ. Losses at the gene ends were 5 bases for V and 1 base for J; bases not matched to a gene: 7. The CDR3 sequence is 15 residues long. CDR3 nucleotides: TGTGCCAGCAGCGCCGGACAGGAACGTAACTATGGCTACACCTTC. Translating gives CASSAGQERNYGYTF.

CDR3 loop: CASSQDWGLAKNIQYF. In DNA, the CDR3 is TGCGCCAGCAGCCAAGATTGGGGGCTTGCCAAAAACATTCAGTACTTC. The V and J genes are TRBV4-1 and TRBJ2-4, with a weak D call TRBD1 (6 bases). Germline CDR1 reads MGHRA; CDR2 reads YSYEKL. V lost 0 bases and J 1 base, leaving 10 bases between the germline ends. This CDR3 has 16 amino acids.

The chain uses TRBV4-2 and TRBJ1-5; TRBD1 agrees at 8 bases. The J segment lost 8 bases and the V segment lost 1 base, leaving 7 bases of the junction unmatched. Looked up from germline, CDR1 is LGHNA and CDR2 is YNFKEQ. This CDR3 is built from 15 residues. The CDR3 is CASSQGRQGREPQHF. The CDR3 bases are TGTGCCAGCAGCCAAGGAAGACAGGGGAGGGAGCCCCAGCATTTT.

This clone was picked up one time. This chain uses TRBV30 with TRBJ1-5, with TRBD1 as a possible D gene (5 bases). V was cut by 0 bases and J by 4 bases, with 10 bases left in between. Germline-derived CDR1 and CDR2 are GTSNPN and SVGIG (reference sequence). There are 14 residues in the CDR3. The CDR3 nucleotides read TGTGCCTGGAGTGTACAGTCAGGGAATCAGCCCCAGCATTTT. Translation: CAWSVQSGNQPQHF.

This chain joins TRBV6-6 and TRBJ2-5, with 8 bases fitting TRBD2. After removal of 1 base from V and 0 bases from J, the junction contained 1 base not matched to a gene. The CDR3 runs 15 residues. CDR1 MNHNY and CDR2 SVGAGI come from the germline V gene (reference sequence). The CDR3 nucleotides are TGTGCCAGCAGTTACTTCGGGGGGGACCAAGAGACCCAGTACTTC. Protein product: CASSYFGGDQETQYF.

The V and J genes are TRBV28 and TRBJ1-2; no firm D call. The length of the CDR3 is 13 residues. Trimming removed 4 bases at V and 4 bases at J, with 10 bases between. Looked up from germline, CDR1 is MDHEN and CDR2 is SYDVKM. The CDR3 is CASSSGSLYGYTF. The DNA for the CDR3 is TGTGCCAGCAGTTCCGGGAGCCTCTATGGCTACACCTTC.

As for this clone: At the DNA level, this CDR3 is encoded by other sequences in the same sample as well. The gene calls are TRBV7-9 and TRBJ1-3; D is unclear. The germline gives CDR1 SEHNR, CDR2 FQNEAQ (reference sequence). The CDR3 has 13 residues. V was trimmed by 1 base and J by 4 bases, leaving 5 bases between them. The CDR3 sequence: CASSLGEGNTIYF. The CDR3 DNA reads TGTGCCAGCAGCTTAGGAGAGGGAAACACCATATATTTT.

V usage is TRBV4-1 and J usage is TRBJ1-2; weak D call: TRBD1 (6 bases). The V end was cut by 3 bases, the J end by 4 bases, with 18 bases between. This CDR3 has 16 residues. Germline V gene data show CDR1 as MGHRA and CDR2 as YSYEKL. The CDR3 region has the DNA TGCGCCAGCAGCCAGGTGATACAGGGTTTGGGCTATGGCTACACCTTC. Translating gives CASSQVIQGLGYGYTF.

The gene calls are TRBV4-3 and TRBJ2-1; tentatively, D is TRBD1 (5 bases). The V gene lost 0 bases and the J gene lost 8 bases, with 20 bases spanning the gap. There are 17 residues in the CDR3. Germline V gives CDR1 LGHNA, CDR2 YSLEER. The CDR3 nucleotides are TGCGCCAGCAGCCAAGAGCTAGGGGTAGGCCCCTCCTATGAGCAGTTCTTC. This sequence encodes CASSQELGVGPSYEQFF.

The chain carries TRBV5-1 and TRBJ1-5, with D possibly being TRBD1 (5 bases). Between the trimmed V and J ends, which lost 1 base and 6 bases, there was a span of 11 bases. CDR3 length: 14 residues. Germline CDR1 SGHRS, CDR2 YFSETQ. The CDR3 nucleotides read TGCGCCAGCAGCTTGAGCGCAGGGATTCAGCCCCAGCATTTT. This encodes CASSLSAGIQPQHF.

This clone was seen a handful of times. This rearrangement joins TRBV2 to TRBJ1-5; 9 bases fit TRBD1. Unmatched junction bases numbered 10, after V lost 7 bases and J lost 6 bases. CDR3 length equals 15 residues. CDR1 SNHLY and CDR2 FYNNEI come from the germline V gene. CDR3 loop: CASNFLDRGSQPQHF. Here the CDR3 DNA reads TGTGCCAGCAATTTCTTGGACAGGGGTAGTCAGCCCCAGCATTTT.

CDR3 coding DNA: TGCGCCAGCAGCCAAGTTCTGGGGGCTGTAGGTGAGACCCAGTACTTC. Translation: CASSQVLGAVGETQYF. The chain recombines TRBV4-1 with TRBJ2-5, with TRBD1 as a possible D gene (6 bases). V was trimmed by 1 base and J by 5 bases, leaving 17 bases between them. Germline-derived CDR1 and CDR2 are MGHRA and YSYEKL. This CDR3 is 16 amino acids long.

The rearrangement uses TRBV11-2 and TRBJ2-7, with TRBD1 matching over 8 bases. The J segment lost 5 bases and the V segment lost 5 bases, leaving 5 bases of the junction unmatched. In germline, CDR1 is SGHAT, CDR2 FQNNGV. The CDR3 consists of 13 residues. CDR3 amino acids: CASSPGDRNEQYF. The CDR3, as DNA: TGTGCCAGCAGCCCAGGGGACAGGAACGAGCAGTACTTC.

V gene TRBV21-1 combines with J gene TRBJ2-7; the DNA was not compared with TRBD1, the D call given in the table. TRBV21-1 is an annotated pseudogene. CDR3 size: 14 residues. This CDR3 reads CASSKRQGLDEQYF. The CDR3 nucleotides read TGTGCCAGCAGCAAAAGGCAGGGTCTCGACGAGCAGTACTTC.

The V gene is TRBV5-4, the J gene TRBJ1-2; D might be TRBD1 (5 bases). V lost 0 bases to trimming and J lost 5 bases, with 14 bases between them. CDR1 is SGHNT and CDR2 is YYREEE in the germline V gene (reference sequence). The CDR3 loop spans 15 amino acids. The CDR3 region has the DNA TGTGCCAGCAGCTTGGCCAGTCTAGGGGTTTATGGCTACACCTTC. Residues: CASSLASLGVYGYTF.